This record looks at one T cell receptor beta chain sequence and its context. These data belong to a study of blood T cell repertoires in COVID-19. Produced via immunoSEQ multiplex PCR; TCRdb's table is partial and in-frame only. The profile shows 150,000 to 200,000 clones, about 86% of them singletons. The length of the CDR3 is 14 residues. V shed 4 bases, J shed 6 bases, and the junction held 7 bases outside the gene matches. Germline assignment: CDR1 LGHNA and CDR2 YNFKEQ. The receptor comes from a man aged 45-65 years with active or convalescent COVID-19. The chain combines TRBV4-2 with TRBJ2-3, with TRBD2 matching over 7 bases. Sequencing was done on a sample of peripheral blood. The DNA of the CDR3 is TGTGCCAGCAGCCCCAGCGGGGCCCCCGATACGCAGTATTTT. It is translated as CASSPSGAPDTQYF.